This T cell receptor (beta chain) came from a study of blood T cell repertoires in COVID-19. Those enrolled, adults aged roughly 18 to 89 years, came from about 24 US areas. Cohort 3 donors were reported recovered after two negative PCRs, clearance, or symptom resolution. The assay was immunoSEQ multiplex PCR, and TCRdb's table has in-frame clones only and misses some. The top ten clones hold roughly 8% of a sample with approximately 150,000 clones, less than 90% of them seen once. Looked up from germline, CDR1 is LGHNA and CDR2 is YNFKEQ. The germline V and J ends were trimmed by 0 bases and 2 bases, with 11 bases remaining between them. This CDR3 is built from 16 residues.

The sequence was obtained from a woman aged 45 to 65 who had recovered from COVID-19. Sequencing was performed on PBMCs or T cells enriched from blood (not recorded which). V is TRBV4-2 and J is TRBJ2-1, with D possibly TRBD2 on 6 matching bases. CDR3 nucleotides: TGTGCCAGCAGCCAAGAAAGGGCGGGACCCTACAATGAGCAGTTCTTC. This encodes CASSQERAGPYNEQFF.